The 16 T cell receptor beta chains listed next were all sequenced from one sample in a study of blood T cell repertoires in COVID-19. Assay used: immunoSEQ multiplex PCR; TCRdb lists only in-frame clones, some missing. The sample lists 150,000 to 200,000 clones; 84% were seen once. What was sequenced was PBMCs or T cells enriched from blood (not recorded which). The receptors were sampled from a young woman who had been exposed to COVID-19.

The rearrangement uses TRBV6-5 and TRBJ1-1; D may be TRBD1 (5 bases). V was clipped by 5 bases and J by 4 bases, with 11 bases between them. Germline V gene sequence: CDR1 MNHEY, CDR2 SVGAGI. The CDR3 consists of 13 residues. The CDR3 sequence is CASSRGTVTEAFF. The CDR3 nucleotides are TGTGCCAGCAGTCGGGGGACGGTCACTGAAGCTTTCTTT.

A few counts support this clone. This CDR3 reads CASGRYQPQHF. The CDR3 DNA sequence: TGTGCCAGTGGGCGTTATCAGCCCCAGCATTTT. This chain joins TRBV28 and TRBJ1-5; D uncertain. Germline CDR1 and CDR2: MDHEN and SYDVKM. The CDR3 extends over 11 amino acids. V gave up 9 bases and J gave up 5 bases, with 8 bases separating them.

The genes are TRBV18 and TRBJ2-5, with D perhaps TRBD1 (5 bases). This CDR3 comprises 13 residues. Germline assignment: CDR1 KGHSH and CDR2 LQKENI. V gave up 4 bases and J gave up 5 bases, with 11 bases separating them. CDR3 in DNA: TGTGCCAGCTCACGGGGCCTGGAGGAGACCCAGTACTTC. It encodes CASSRGLEETQYF.

The chain couples TRBV27 to TRBJ1-1; 8 bases are shared with TRBD1. V was clipped by 1 base and J by 5 bases; unmatched bases: 12. The germline V gene encodes CDR1 MNHEY and CDR2 SMNVEV (reference sequence). CDR3 length: 17 amino acids. CDR3 in DNA: TGTGCCAGCAGTTTATTACCAGGACAGGGAACAAGAACTGAAGCTTTCTTT. It specifies CASSLLPGQGTRTEAFF.

The V call is TRBV5-4, the J call TRBJ2-1; D unresolved. This CDR3 has 11 amino acids. Germline assignment: CDR1 SGHNT and CDR2 YYREEE (reference sequence). The V gene lost 3 bases and the J gene lost 7 bases, with 5 bases spanning the gap. CDR3 sequence: CASSSPNEQFF. CDR3 DNA sequence: TGTGCCAGCAGCTCCCCGAATGAGCAGTTCTTC.

This chain uses TRBV6-5 with TRBJ2-7; D possibly corresponds to TRBD2 (5 bases). In germline, CDR1 is MNHEY, CDR2 SVGAGI. The CDR3 is made up of 15 amino acids. Deletions cut 0 bases from V and 7 bases from J, with 16 bases between. The CDR3: CASSYSVGESGEQYF. Here the CDR3 DNA reads TGTGCCAGCAGTTACTCGGTCGGGGAGTCGGGAGAGCAGTACTTC.

This clone appeared a single time. The chain joins TRBV9 to TRBJ1-2; possible D gene TRBD1, 5 bases. The CDR3 length is 15 residues. With 0 bases removed from V and 6 bases from J, the gap between germline ends came to 15 bases. Germline V gene data show CDR1 as SGDLS and CDR2 as YYNGEE. The chain's CDR3 is CASSVARPGQNGYTF. The DNA of the CDR3 is TGTGCCAGCAGCGTAGCTAGACCAGGGCAGAATGGCTACACCTTC.

This clone was seen just once. The chain employs TRBV9 and TRBJ2-6, with D maybe TRBD1 (6 bases). This CDR3 is 18 amino acids long. V was shortened by 2 bases and J by 0 bases, with 15 bases between the two germline ends. CDR1 is SGDLS and CDR2 is YYNGEE in the germline V gene. The CDR3 DNA reads TGTGCCAGCAGCGTCTCACGGGACAAAGACTCTGGGGCCAACGTCCTGACTTTC. This translates into CASSVSRDKDSGANVLTF.

The rearrangement links TRBV7-2 to TRBJ2-1; 9 positions match TRBD1. The length of the CDR3 is 18 residues. Germline V CDR1 and CDR2: SGHTA, FQGNSA. Unmatched junction bases numbered 15, after V lost 4 bases and J lost 5 bases. CDR3 nucleotide sequence: TGTGCCAGCAGCTCTATCAAGGCGCGACAGGGGGGAGACAATGAGCAGTTCTTC. It encodes CASSSIKARQGGDNEQFF.

This clone was recorded once. The rearrangement links TRBV6-5 to TRBJ1-2; possibly TRBD1 for D (5 bases). V dropped 5 bases and J dropped 2 bases, with 12 bases sitting between them. This CDR3 is built from 14 residues. Germline CDR1 and CDR2: MNHEY and SVGAGI. In nucleotides, the CDR3 is TGTGCCAGCAGTAAGACAGTCTCCAACTATGGCTACACCTTC. Translating gives CASSKTVSNYGYTF.

In this sample, this clone turned up a few times. The chain recombines TRBV19 with TRBJ1-5, with 7 bases identical to TRBD1. CDR1 is LNHDA, CDR2 SQIVND, per germline (reference sequence). There are 17 residues in the CDR3. Germline trimming cut 3 bases from V and 3 bases from J; bases unmatched to any gene: 11. CDR3 nucleotide sequence: TGTGCCAGTAGTATGAGGGCCCCCAGGGGGTACAATCAGCCCCAGCATTTT. It codes for CASSMRAPRGYNQPQHF.

This rearrangement joins TRBV3-1 (or the pseudogene TRBV3-2) to TRBJ2-7; 10 nucleotides line up with TRBD1. V was pared by 3 bases and J by 6 bases, with 2 bases of the junction left unmatched. In germline, CDR1 is LGHDT, CDR2 YNNKEL (reference sequence). This CDR3 is built from 13 residues. For the CDR3, the DNA is TGTGCCAGCAGCCAGGGACAGGGGACCGAGCAGTACTTC. Translated, it gives CASSQGQGTEQYF.

The gene calls are TRBV2 and TRBJ1-5; D is ambiguous. Trimming pared 5 bases from V and 11 bases from J, leaving 16 bases between. Germline V lookup: CDR1 SNHLY, CDR2 FYNNEI. The CDR3 is made up of 13 amino acids. CDR3 in amino acids: CASSTGVQMAQHF. The CDR3 coding sequence is TGTGCCAGCAGTACCGGGGTCCAAATGGCCCAGCATTTT.

J is TRBJ2-3 and V is TRBV9; D is perhaps TRBD2 (6 bases). Trimming pared 3 bases from V and 3 bases from J, leaving 17 bases between. The CDR3 sequence is 16 residues long. CDR1 is SGDLS and CDR2 is YYNGEE in the germline V gene. The CDR3 DNA is TGTGCCAGCAGCGCGATACTAGCAAAAGTAACAGATACGCAGTATTTT. This gives the protein CASSAILAKVTDTQYF.

This chain joins TRBV7-8 and TRBJ1-2, with D possibly being TRBD1 (6 bases). This CDR3 has 16 residues. The V end lost 1 base, the J end lost 2 bases, and 14 bases lay between the germline ends. Per the germline V gene, CDR1 is SGHVS and CDR2 is FQNEAQ. The CDR3 nucleotides are TGTGCCAGCAGCTTAGTCGCGGGGGCGCAGAACTATGGCTACACCTTC. It translates to CASSLVAGAQNYGYTF.

This rearrangement joins TRBV19 to TRBJ1-2, with D possibly matching TRBD1 (5 bases). The germline V and J ends were trimmed by 5 bases and 4 bases, with 11 bases remaining between them. The CDR3 has 13 residues. Germline CDR1 is LNHDA and CDR2 is SQIVND (reference sequence). CDR3 region: CASSSDSGYGYTF. The CDR3 bases are TGTGCCAGTAGTTCTGACAGTGGCTATGGCTACACCTTC.